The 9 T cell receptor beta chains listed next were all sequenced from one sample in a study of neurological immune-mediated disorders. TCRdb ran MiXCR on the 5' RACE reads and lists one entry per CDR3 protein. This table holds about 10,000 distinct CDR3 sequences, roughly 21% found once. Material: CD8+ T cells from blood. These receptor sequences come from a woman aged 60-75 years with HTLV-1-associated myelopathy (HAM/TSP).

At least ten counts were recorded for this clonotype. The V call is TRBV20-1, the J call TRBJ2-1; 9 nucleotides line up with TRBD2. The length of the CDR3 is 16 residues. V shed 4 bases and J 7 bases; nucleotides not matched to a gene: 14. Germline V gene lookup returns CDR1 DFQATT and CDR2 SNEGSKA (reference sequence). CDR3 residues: CSATKRIAGVPNEQFF. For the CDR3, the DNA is TGCAGTGCTACGAAGAGAATAGCGGGGGTCCCGAATGAGCAGTTCTTC.

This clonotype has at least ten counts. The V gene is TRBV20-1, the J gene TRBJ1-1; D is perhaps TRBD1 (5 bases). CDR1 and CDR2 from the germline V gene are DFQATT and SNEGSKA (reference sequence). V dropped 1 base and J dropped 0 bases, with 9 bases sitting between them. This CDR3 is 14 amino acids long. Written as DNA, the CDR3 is TGCAGTGCTAGAGCCGGGACGATGAACACTGAAGCTTTCTTT. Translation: CSARAGTMNTEAFF.

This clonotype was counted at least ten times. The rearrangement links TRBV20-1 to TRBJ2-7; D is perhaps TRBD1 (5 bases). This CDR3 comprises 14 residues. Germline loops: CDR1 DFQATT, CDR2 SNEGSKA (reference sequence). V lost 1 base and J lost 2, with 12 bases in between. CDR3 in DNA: TGCAGTGCTAGAGGGTCAGGGAACACCTACGAGCAGTACTTC. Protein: CSARGSGNTYEQYF.

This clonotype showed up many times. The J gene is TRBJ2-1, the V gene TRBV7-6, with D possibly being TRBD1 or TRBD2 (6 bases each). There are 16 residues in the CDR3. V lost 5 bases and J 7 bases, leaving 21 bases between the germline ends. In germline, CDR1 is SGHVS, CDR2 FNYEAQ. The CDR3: CASSRQWGAVGNEQFF. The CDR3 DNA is TGTGCCAGCAGCCGTCAGTGGGGGGCCGTCGGGAATGAGCAGTTCTTC.

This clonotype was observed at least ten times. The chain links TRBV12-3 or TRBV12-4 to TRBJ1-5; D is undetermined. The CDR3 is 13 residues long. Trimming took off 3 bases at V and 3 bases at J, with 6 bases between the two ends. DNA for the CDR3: TGTGCCAGCAGTTTTGGGTCCAATCAGCCCCAGCATTTT. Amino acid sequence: CASSFGSNQPQHF.

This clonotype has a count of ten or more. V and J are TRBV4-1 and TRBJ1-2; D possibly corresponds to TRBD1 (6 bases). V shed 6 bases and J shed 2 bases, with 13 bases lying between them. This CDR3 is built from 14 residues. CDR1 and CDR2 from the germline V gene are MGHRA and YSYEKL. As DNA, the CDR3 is TGCGCCAGCAGTATTGACAGGTCCAACTATGGCTACACCTTC. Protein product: CASSIDRSNYGYTF.

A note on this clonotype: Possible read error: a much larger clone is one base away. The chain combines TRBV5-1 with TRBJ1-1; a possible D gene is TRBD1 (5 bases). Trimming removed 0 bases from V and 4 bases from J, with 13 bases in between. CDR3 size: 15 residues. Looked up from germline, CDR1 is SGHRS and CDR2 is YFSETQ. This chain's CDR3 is CASSLDEHGTTEAFF. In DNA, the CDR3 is TGCGCCAGCAGCTTGGACGAACATGGGACCACTGAAGCTTTCTTT.

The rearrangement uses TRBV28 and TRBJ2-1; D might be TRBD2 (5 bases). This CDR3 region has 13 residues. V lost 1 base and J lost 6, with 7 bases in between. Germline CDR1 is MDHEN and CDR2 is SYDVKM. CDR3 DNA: TGTGCCAGCAGTTTATCGGGATTCAATGAGCAGTTCTTC. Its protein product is CASSLSGFNEQFF.

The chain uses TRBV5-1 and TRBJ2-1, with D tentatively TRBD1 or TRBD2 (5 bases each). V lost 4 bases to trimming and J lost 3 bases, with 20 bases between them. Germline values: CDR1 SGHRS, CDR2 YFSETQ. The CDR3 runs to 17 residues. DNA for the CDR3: TGCGCCAGCAGCCAAACCTCCGGGACGGGGAACTACAATGAGCAGTTCTTC. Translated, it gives CASSQTSGTGNYNEQFF. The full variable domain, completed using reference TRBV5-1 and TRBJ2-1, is KAGVTQTPRYLIKTRGQQVTLSCSPISGHRSVSWYQQTPGQGLQFLFEYFSETQRNKGNFPGRFSGRQFSNSRSEMNVSTLELGDSALYLCASSQTSGTGNYNEQFFGPGTRLTVL.